The rows below give T cell receptor beta chains drawn from one sample of a study of cytotoxic CD8 clonotypes in ibrutinib-treated CLL. Some clones are missing from TCRdb's copy, which holds only in-frame ones; the method was immunoSEQ multiplex PCR. The sample includes about 200,000 clones, around three quarters of them seen just once. The sequenced sample was PBMCs, obtained after 24 months of ibrutinib treatment. Receptors were obtained from a human donor with chronic lymphocytic leukemia. Both conserved end residues are part of each CDR3. The D gene is left open where the match is weak.

J gene: TRBJ2-3; CDR3 length: 19; D gene: TRBD2; V gene: TRBV18; CDR3 protein: CASSHEELGLAGVGNTQYF
J gene: TRBJ1-1; CDR3 length: 13; D gene: -; V gene: TRBV6-1; CDR3 protein: CASSASWDSEAFF
J gene: TRBJ2-1; CDR3 length: 14; D gene: TRBD1; V gene: TRBV29-1; CDR3 protein: CSVATGEFYNEQFF
J gene: TRBJ2-5; CDR3 length: 13; D gene: -; V gene: TRBV7-2; CDR3 protein: CASSLVHLETQYF
J gene: TRBJ2-7; CDR3 length: 15; D gene: TRBD1; V gene: TRBV5-6; CDR3 protein: CASSSDRGWTYEQYF
J gene: TRBJ2-2; CDR3 length: 16; D gene: -; V gene: TRBV7-2; CDR3 protein: CASSRLIGRDIGELFF
J gene: TRBJ2-7; CDR3 length: 11; D gene: -; V gene: TRBV27; CDR3 protein: CASSNFYEQYF
J gene: TRBJ1-2; CDR3 length: 13; D gene: -; V gene: TRBV27; CDR3 protein: CASSPYGIYGYTF
J gene: TRBJ2-1; CDR3 length: 13; D gene: -; V gene: TRBV14; CDR3 protein: CASSGTNHNEQFF
J gene: TRBJ2-7; CDR3 length: 14; D gene: -; V gene: TRBV9; CDR3 protein: CASSVAPASYEQYF
J gene: TRBJ1-3; CDR3 length: 16; D gene: -; V gene: TRBV18; CDR3 protein: CASSPLTAHSGNTIYF
J gene: TRBJ2-7; CDR3 length: 14; D gene: -; V gene: TRBV10-3; CDR3 protein: CAISELRWRVEQYF
J gene: TRBJ2-7; CDR3 length: 13; D gene: TRBD2; V gene: TRBV5-1; CDR3 protein: CASRASGSGEQYF
J gene: TRBJ2-1; CDR3 length: 16; D gene: TRBD2; V gene: TRBV9; CDR3 protein: CASSVREGSSYNEQFF
J gene: TRBJ1-5; CDR3 length: 13; D gene: -; V gene: TRBV2; CDR3 protein: CASSATGNQPQHF
J gene: TRBJ2-2; CDR3 length: 19; D gene: TRBD2; V gene: TRBV18; CDR3 protein: CASSPPGLAGVVGTGELFF
J gene: TRBJ2-5; CDR3 length: 17; D gene: TRBD2; V gene: TRBV7-8; CDR3 protein: CASSSPGLAATWAAQYF
J gene: TRBJ1-1; CDR3 length: 14; D gene: -; V gene: TRBV6-5; CDR3 protein: CASSRDRQLTEAFF
J gene: TRBJ1-4; CDR3 length: 12; D gene: -; V gene: TRBV19; CDR3 protein: CASSSLEGKLFF
J gene: TRBJ2-1; CDR3 length: 13; D gene: -; V gene: TRBV28; CDR3 protein: CASSSSGRIGQFF
J gene: TRBJ2-2; CDR3 length: 15; D gene: TRBD1; V gene: TRBV5-1; CDR3 protein: CASNRDRIHTGELFF
J gene: TRBJ1-1; CDR3 length: 12; D gene: -; V gene: TRBV9; CDR3 protein: CASSVDNTEAFF
J gene: TRBJ2-7; CDR3 length: 13; D gene: -; V gene: TRBV15; CDR3 protein: CATSREAGGEQYF
J gene: TRBJ1-4; CDR3 length: 15; D gene: TRBD1; V gene: TRBV7-8; CDR3 protein: CASSLFGTVVGKLFF
J gene: TRBJ2-7; CDR3 length: 17; D gene: -; V gene: TRBV28; CDR3 protein: CASSLWGTRPGSYEQYF
J gene: TRBJ2-3; CDR3 length: 16; D gene: TRBD2; V gene: TRBV10-3; CDR3 protein: CAISDAGLAGVDTQYF
J gene: TRBJ2-7; CDR3 length: 15; D gene: TRBD1; V gene: TRBV30; CDR3 protein: CAWTLPGGHSYEQYF
J gene: TRBJ2-5; CDR3 length: 14; D gene: TRBD2; V gene: TRBV27; CDR3 protein: CASSPGGYQETQYF
J gene: TRBJ1-4; CDR3 length: 15; D gene: -; V gene: TRBV5-1; CDR3 protein: CASSLDGGSEEKLFF
J gene: TRBJ2-1; CDR3 length: 15; D gene: TRBD2; V gene: TRBV7-9; CDR3 protein: CASSLGLAGYNEQFF
J gene: TRBJ2-7; CDR3 length: 15; D gene: TRBD2; V gene: TRBV10-3; CDR3 protein: CAISEGGGSSYEQYF
J gene: TRBJ2-7; CDR3 length: 15; D gene: -; V gene: TRBV6-4; CDR3 protein: CASSETGGASYEQYF
J gene: TRBJ2-1; CDR3 length: 11; D gene: -; V gene: TRBV10-3; CDR3 protein: CAISELHEQFF
J gene: TRBJ2-7; CDR3 length: 17; D gene: -; V gene: TRBV27; CDR3 protein: CASSISTGTPGSYEQYF
J gene: TRBJ1-2; CDR3 length: 16; D gene: TRBD1; V gene: TRBV18; CDR3 protein: CASSPSHTGTVYGYTF
J gene: TRBJ1-1; CDR3 length: 14; D gene: -; V gene: TRBV6-5; CDR3 protein: CASSFRGGNTEAFF
J gene: TRBJ2-6; CDR3 length: 16; D gene: -; V gene: TRBV18; CDR3 protein: CASSPTGDFGANVLTF
J gene: TRBJ2-3; CDR3 length: 14; D gene: TRBD2; V gene: TRBV6-4; CDR3 protein: CASSPSGSTDTQYF
J gene: TRBJ2-1; CDR3 length: 14; D gene: TRBD2; V gene: TRBV29-1; CDR3 protein: CSVETLAGYNEQFF
J gene: TRBJ1-2; CDR3 length: 13; D gene: -; V gene: TRBV7-2; CDR3 protein: CASSPAGTGPYTF
J gene: TRBJ2-7; CDR3 length: 15; D gene: TRBD1; V gene: TRBV27; CDR3 protein: CASSKDRGSSYEQYF
J gene: TRBJ1-1; CDR3 length: 14; D gene: -; V gene: TRBV28; CDR3 protein: CASSSAQGNTEAFF